A single sample gave rise to the 15 T cell receptor beta chains below, sequenced in a study of T-cell reconstitution after alpha-beta-depleted transplantation in children. The authors prepared the TCRbeta library with unique molecular identifiers. TCRdb itself ran the PCR reads through MiXCR, one entry per CDR3 protein. The sample records about 580,000 distinct CDR3 sequences, 23% being singletons. The sequences come from PBMCs, mostly from graft donor cells, collected 360 days after TCRalphabeta/CD19-depleted stem cell transplant. Source of these receptors: a boy under two years old who had a stem cell transplant for acute myeloid leukemia, so the T cells may come from the graft donor.

This rearrangement joins TRBV6-1 to TRBJ1-1; 10 bases line up with TRBD1. The V gene's germline CDR1 is MNHNS and CDR2 SASEGT. The CDR3 contains 14 residues. J lost 9 bases, V lost 7 bases, and 11 bases had no gene match. The CDR3 reads CASTIPSDRGKAFF. As DNA, the CDR3 is TGTGCCAGCACCATACCTTCGGACAGGGGGAAAGCTTTCTTT.

This clonotype was counted ten times or more. This sequence joins TRBV24-1 and TRBJ2-7; the D is unclear. V lost 9 bases, J lost 5 bases, and 10 bases lay in between. Germline V CDR1 and CDR2: KGHDR, SFDVKD. There are 11 residues in the CDR3. For the CDR3, the DNA is TGTGCCACCGTAAGGTCCAACGAGCAGTACGTC. It codes for CATVRSNEQYV.

The chain uses TRBV3-1 and TRBJ2-1, with 10 bases lining up with TRBD2. The trim removed 2 bases at V and 8 bases at J, leaving 12 bases unmatched. Germline V CDR1 and CDR2: LGHDT, YNNKEL (reference sequence). The CDR3 has 17 residues. CDR3 protein: CASSQPLAGGSSDEQFF. The CDR3 nucleotides read TGTGCCAGCAGCCAACCCTTAGCGGGGGGCTCTTCTGATGAGCAGTTCTTC.

A remark on this clonotype: A read error is possible here, since a much larger clone lies one base away. The chain employs TRBV4-1 and TRBJ1-4, with 8 positions matching TRBD1. The CDR3 has 15 residues. The germline V gene encodes CDR1 MGHRA and CDR2 YSYEKL. Here the CDR3 DNA reads TGCGCCAGCAGCCAAGCAGGGGGCGAAATTCGAAAACTGTATTTT. This encodes CASSQAGGEIRKLYF.

At least ten counts were recorded for this clonotype. The J gene is TRBJ1-1, the V gene TRBV20-1; D may be TRBD1 (5 bases). CDR1 DFQATT and CDR2 SNEGSKA come from the germline V gene (reference sequence). The CDR3 consists of 14 residues. Trimming pared 1 base from V and 1 base from J, leaving 10 bases between. CDR3 sequence reads: CSARGGRANTEAFF. The DNA for the CDR3 is TGCAGTGCTAGAGGGGGGAGAGCGAACACTGAAGCTTTCTTT.

This clonotype appeared many times. This chain joins TRBV6-1 and TRBJ2-3; 8 bases match TRBD2. V shed 4 bases and J 4 bases; nucleotides not matched to a gene: 7. In germline, CDR1 is MNHNS, CDR2 SASEGT. The length of the CDR3 is 15 residues. The CDR3 nucleotides read TGTGCCAGCAGTGCCCGGGGGGGAACGGCAGATACGCAGTATTTT. It yields the protein CASSARGGTADTQYF.

J is TRBJ1-1 and V is TRBV2; 7 bases agree with TRBD1. V lost 6 bases to trimming and J lost 2 bases; unmatched junction nucleotides: 6. CDR1 SNHLY and CDR2 FYNNEI come from the germline V gene. The CDR3 loop spans 14 amino acids. The CDR3 is CASRKGTANTEAFF. CDR3 DNA sequence: TGTGCCAGCAGAAAAGGGACAGCCAACACTGAAGCTTTCTTT.

The rearrangement uses TRBV6-5 and TRBJ1-2, with no clear D. The CDR3 has 13 amino acids. V was clipped by 2 bases and J by 5 bases, with 9 bases between them. Germline V lookup: CDR1 MNHEY, CDR2 SVGAGI. The CDR3 nucleotides are TGTGCCAGCAGTTACGATGAAGTGTATGGCTACACCTTC. Residues: CASSYDEVYGYTF.

This clonotype was seen ten or more times. This rearrangement joins TRBV7-9 to TRBJ1-4; no clear D. The CDR3 extends over 15 amino acids. Trimming left V 1 base short and J 3 bases short, with 9 bases between. Germline CDR1 and CDR2: SEHNR and FQNEAQ (reference sequence). CDR3 DNA: TGTGCCAGCAGCTTAGTTGGGTCAGCTAATGAAAAACTGTTTTTT. Amino acid sequence: CASSLVGSANEKLFF.

This clonotype was seen many times. The junction departs from the called germline gene at one end, perhaps through a read error. In DNA, the CDR3 is TGTAGTGCTAGCGACACCGGGGAGCTGTTTTTT. The encoded protein is CSASDTGELFF. This sequence joins TRBV20-1 and TRBJ2-2; tentative D call: TRBD2 (6 bases). This CDR3 contains 11 residues. CDR1 and CDR2 from the germline V gene are DFQATT and SNEGSKA (reference sequence).

The CDR3 reads CASSDHSFGETQYF. The CDR3 DNA is TGCGCCAGCAGTGATCACAGCTTCGGGGAGACCCAGTACTTC. The rearrangement joins TRBV10-1 to TRBJ2-5; D not certain. The CDR3 consists of 14 residues. V lost 3 bases and J 5 bases, leaving 13 bases between the germline ends. Per germline, CDR1 WNHNN and CDR2 SYGVQD (reference sequence).

In its sample, this clonotype was seen a few times. The chain links TRBV10-3 to TRBJ1-5, with D uncertain. With 0 bases removed from V and 4 bases from J, the gap between germline ends came to 4 bases. The CDR3 is 13 residues long. Germline-derived CDR1 and CDR2 are ENHRY and SYGVKD. This CDR3 reads CAISESLNQPQHF. The CDR3 DNA sequence: TGTGCCATCAGTGAGTCTCTGAATCAGCCCCAGCATTTT.

This sequence joins TRBV29-1 and TRBJ1-3; D is perhaps TRBD1 (6 bases). Looked up from germline, CDR1 is SQVTM and CDR2 is ANQGSEA. The CDR3 extends over 14 amino acids. Trimming removed 5 bases at V and 4 bases at J, with 15 bases between. CDR3 DNA sequence: TGCAGCGTTCGCAGGGGAAATCAAGGAAACACCATATATTTT. This codes for CSVRRGNQGNTIYF.

This clonotype has just a few counts. The V and J genes are TRBV29-1 and TRBJ1-2; no firm D call. V was cut by 7 bases and J by 4 bases, with 13 bases left in between. The germline V gene encodes CDR1 SQVTM and CDR2 ANQGSEA. This CDR3 has 12 amino acids. Here the CDR3 reads CSARRDRYGYTF. CDR3 coding DNA: TGCAGCGCCCGAAGGGATCGCTATGGCTACACCTTC.

As for this clonotype: The final CDR3 position lacks the conserved phenylalanine or tryptophan, pointing to a likely read error. This sequence joins TRBV18 and TRBJ2-3, with TRBD2 identical over 9 bases. The ends lost 5 bases at V and 1 base at J; junction bases unmatched: 7. Germline loops: CDR1 KGHSH, CDR2 LQKENI. The CDR3 runs 16 residues. The CDR3 region is CASSRGSSGGTDTQYC. DNA for the CDR3: TGTGCCAGCTCAAGGGGCTCTAGCGGGGGCACAGATACGCAGTATTGT.